This TCR beta chain was sequenced in a study of early T cells in non-severe SARS-CoV-2 infection. Background on the study: The chains were unpaired, and the sequenced material was bulk RNA from unsorted whole blood. Study-wide points: Reliance on VDJdb matching favored anti-spike CD8 responses; private and CD4 specificities were missed.

Per the germline V gene, CDR1 is SGHAT and CDR2 is FQNNGV. V lost 6 bases to trimming and J lost 1 base; unmatched junction nucleotides: 12. The CDR3 runs 18 residues. A word on this clonotype: Its target is unknown.

Attached unique molecular identifiers marked individual cDNA molecules. TCRdb used MiXCR to reprocess the 5' RACE reads, holding one entry per CDR3 protein. Of around 39,000 distinct CDR3 sequences listed, approximately 8.7% are singletons. The chain uses TRBV11-2 and TRBJ2-3, with 11 bases matching TRBD2. The clonotype originates from an adult who was a healthcare worker with PCR-confirmed SARS-CoV-2 infection or an uninfected control (not recorded which). The input for sequencing was whole blood, taken at baseline. The CDR3 coding sequence is TGTGCCAGCAGGCTCCACTCCGGGACTAGCGGACGCACAGATACGCAGTATTTT. It codes for CASRLHSGTSGRTDTQYF.